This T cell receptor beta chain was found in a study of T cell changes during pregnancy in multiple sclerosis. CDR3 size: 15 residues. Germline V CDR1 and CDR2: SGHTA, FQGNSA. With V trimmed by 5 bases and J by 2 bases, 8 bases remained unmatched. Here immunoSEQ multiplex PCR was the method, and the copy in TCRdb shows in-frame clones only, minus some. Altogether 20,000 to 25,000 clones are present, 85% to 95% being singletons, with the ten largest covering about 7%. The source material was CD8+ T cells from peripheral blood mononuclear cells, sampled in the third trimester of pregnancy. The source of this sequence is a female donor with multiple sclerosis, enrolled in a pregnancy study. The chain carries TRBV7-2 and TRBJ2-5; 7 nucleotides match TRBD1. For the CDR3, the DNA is TGTGCCAGCAGCCTAGACAGGGCACGTCAAGAGACCCAGTACTTC. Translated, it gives CASSLDRARQETQYF.